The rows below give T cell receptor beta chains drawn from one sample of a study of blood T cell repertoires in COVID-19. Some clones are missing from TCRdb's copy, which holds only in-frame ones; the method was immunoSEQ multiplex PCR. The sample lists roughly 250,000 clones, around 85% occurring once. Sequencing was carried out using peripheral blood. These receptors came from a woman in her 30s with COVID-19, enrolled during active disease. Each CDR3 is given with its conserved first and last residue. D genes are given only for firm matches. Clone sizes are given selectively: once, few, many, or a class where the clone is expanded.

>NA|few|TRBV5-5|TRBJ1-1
TGTGCCCCATTGAACACTGAAGCTTTCTTT
CAPLNTEAFF
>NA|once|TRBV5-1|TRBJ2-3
TGCGCCAGCAGCTTGGGAGATCCCACTAGCACAGATACGCAGTATTTT
CASSLGDPTSTDTQYF
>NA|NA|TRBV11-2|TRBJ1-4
TGTGCCAGCAGCTCTCAGGGGCTTGGGGAAAAACTGTTTTTT
CASSSQGLGEKLFF
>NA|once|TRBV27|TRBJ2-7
TGTGCCAGCAGTTTAAGCACAGGAACCTACGAGCAGTACTTC
CASSLSTGTYEQYF
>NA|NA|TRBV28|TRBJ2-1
TGTGCCAGCAGTTTACTCGAGGGTGAGCAGTTCTTC
CASSLLEGEQFF
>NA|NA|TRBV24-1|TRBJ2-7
TGTGCCACCAGTGCGACAGAACCTACCTACGAGCAGTACTTC
CATSATEPTYEQYF
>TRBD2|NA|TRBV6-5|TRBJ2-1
TGTGCCAGCAGTTACCCGCGGGGGGGCTCGTACAATGAGCAGTTCTTC
CASSYPRGGSYNEQFF
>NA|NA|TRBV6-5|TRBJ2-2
TGTGCCAGCAGACAGGCCGTGACCGGGGAGCTGTTTTTT
CASRQAVTGELFF
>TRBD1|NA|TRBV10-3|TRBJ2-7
TGTGCCATCAGTGACCCCACCCGGACAGGGGGCTACGAGCAGTACTTC
CAISDPTRTGGYEQYF
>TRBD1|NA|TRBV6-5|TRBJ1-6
TGTGCCACAAAGACAGGGGGATCGTCACCCCTCCACTTT
CATKTGGSSPLHF
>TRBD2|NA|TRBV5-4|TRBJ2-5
TGTGCCAGCAGCTCGGGGACTAGCGGGGTTCAAGAGACCCAGTACTTC
CASSSGTSGVQETQYF
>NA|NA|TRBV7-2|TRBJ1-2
TGTGCCAGCAACCCCAGAAGGGGCGTCTATGGCTACACCTTC
CASNPRRGVYGYTF
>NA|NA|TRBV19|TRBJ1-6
TGTGCCAGTAGTTTCGGGAATTCACCCCTCCACTTT
CASSFGNSPLHF
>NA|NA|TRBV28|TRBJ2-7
TGTGCCAGCAGTCCAGGACAGTCCTACGAGCAGTACTTC
CASSPGQSYEQYF
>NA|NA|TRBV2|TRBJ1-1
TGTGCCAGCAGTGAAACCCTAGGGGCGAACACTGAAGCTTTCTTT
CASSETLGANTEAFF
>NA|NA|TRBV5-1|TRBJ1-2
TGCGCCAGCAGGGGCGGACAGCGTGGCTACACCTTC
CASRGGQRGYTF